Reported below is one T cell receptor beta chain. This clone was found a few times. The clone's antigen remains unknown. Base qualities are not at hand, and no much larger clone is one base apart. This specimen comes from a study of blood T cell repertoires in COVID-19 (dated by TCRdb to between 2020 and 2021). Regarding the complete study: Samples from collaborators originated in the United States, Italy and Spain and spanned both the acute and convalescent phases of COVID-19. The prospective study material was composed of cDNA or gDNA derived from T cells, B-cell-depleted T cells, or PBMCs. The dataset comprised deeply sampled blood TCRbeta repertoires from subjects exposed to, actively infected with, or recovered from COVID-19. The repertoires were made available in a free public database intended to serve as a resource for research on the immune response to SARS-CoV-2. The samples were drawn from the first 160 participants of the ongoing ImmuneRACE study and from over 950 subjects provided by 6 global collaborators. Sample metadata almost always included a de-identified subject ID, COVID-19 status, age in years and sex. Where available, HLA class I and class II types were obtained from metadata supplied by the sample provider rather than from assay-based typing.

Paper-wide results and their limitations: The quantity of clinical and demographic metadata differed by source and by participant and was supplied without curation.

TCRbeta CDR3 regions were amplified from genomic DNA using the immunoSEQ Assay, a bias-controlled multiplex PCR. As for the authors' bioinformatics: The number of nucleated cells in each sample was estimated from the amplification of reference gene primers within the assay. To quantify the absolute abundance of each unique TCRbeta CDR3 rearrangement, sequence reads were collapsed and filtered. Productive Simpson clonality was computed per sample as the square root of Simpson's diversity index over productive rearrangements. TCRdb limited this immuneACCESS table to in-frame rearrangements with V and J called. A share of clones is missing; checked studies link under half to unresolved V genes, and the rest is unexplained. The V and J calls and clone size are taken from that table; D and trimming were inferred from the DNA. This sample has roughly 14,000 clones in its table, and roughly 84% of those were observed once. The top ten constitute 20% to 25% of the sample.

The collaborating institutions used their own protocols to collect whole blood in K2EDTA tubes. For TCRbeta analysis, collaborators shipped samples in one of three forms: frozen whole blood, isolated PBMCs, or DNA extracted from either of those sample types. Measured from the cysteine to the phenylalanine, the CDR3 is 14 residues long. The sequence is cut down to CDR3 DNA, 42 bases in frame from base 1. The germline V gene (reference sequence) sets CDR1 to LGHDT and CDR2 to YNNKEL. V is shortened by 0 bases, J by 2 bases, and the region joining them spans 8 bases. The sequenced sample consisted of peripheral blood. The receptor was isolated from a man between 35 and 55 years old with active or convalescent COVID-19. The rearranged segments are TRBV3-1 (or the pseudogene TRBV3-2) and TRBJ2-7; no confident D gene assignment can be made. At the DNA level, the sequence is TGTGCCAGCAGCCAAGATCGCCAGGCCTACGAGCAGTACTTC. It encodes CASSQDRQAYEQYF.